This T cell receptor beta chain was profiled in a study of long-term antiretroviral therapy in people with HIV. Version v3.0 of the immunoSEQ assay was performed at survey level. Assay: immunoSEQ multiplex PCR; the TCRdb copy retains only in-frame clones and omits some. Of about 35,000 clones listed, 70% to 80% were seen once; the top ten hold less than 9%. This CDR3 has 18 residues. Trimming took 4 bases from V and 1 from J; bases not matched to a gene: 14. Germline lookup yields CDR1 MGHDK and CDR2 SYGVNS. Study-level findings and limits: Repertoires looked antigen-experienced, with only a slight naive shift after ART.

With respect to this clone: Antigen specificity is unknown.

The material was unsorted PBMCs, obtained 2 years after starting antiretroviral therapy. The chain recombines TRBV25-1 with TRBJ2-7, with 9 bases aligning to TRBD1. This receptor was obtained from a woman aged 50 to 65 with HIV. This CDR3 is CASSGPSYGTGPSYEQYF. The CDR3 DNA follows: TGTGCCAGCAGTGGGCCGTCGTACGGGACAGGGCCATCCTACGAGCAGTACTTC.